A selection of T cell receptor beta chains follows, all from one sample in a study of T cell responses to AZD1222 COVID-19 vaccine. Assay: immunoSEQ multiplex PCR; the TCRdb copy retains only in-frame clones and omits some. The sample lists about 160,000 clones, 90% to 95% occurring once. Sequencing was performed on peripheral blood, taken on day 0 of AZD1222 vaccination. The receptors come from an adult in good health. Each CDR3 is given with its conserved first and last residue. A D gene is named only where the DNA matches it firmly. The size of a clone is reported for some rows only, either as once, few or many, or as a class for expanded clones.

cdr3_aa,cdr3_nt,j_call,d_call,v_call,clone_size
CASSATGLSYEQYF,TGTGCCAGCAGCGCGACAGGGCTATCCTACGAGCAGTACTTC,TRBJ2-7,TRBD1,TRBV28,-
CASSLASVSEQYF,TGTGCCAGCAGCTTAGCCTCCGTGTCCGAGCAGTACTTC,TRBJ2-7,-,TRBV7-6,-
CAGGQIKLEQYF,TGTGCCGGGGGACAGATTAAACTCGAGCAGTACTTC,TRBJ2-7,TRBD1,TRBV30,-
CAIRGQAGNTEAFF,TGTGCCATCAGGGGACAGGCCGGGAACACTGAAGCTTTCTTT,TRBJ1-1,TRBD1,TRBV10-3,-
CASSLRLAGGLVETQYF,TGTGCCAGCAGCTTAAGGCTAGCGGGAGGGTTGGTAGAGACCCAGTACTTC,TRBJ2-5,TRBD2,TRBV7-2,-
CASRKTGTGFLGTEAFF,TGTGCCAGCAGGAAGACCGGGACAGGGTTTCTGGGCACTGAAGCTTTCTTT,TRBJ1-1,TRBD1,TRBV25-1,-
CASSPQSGNLLQDTQYF,TGTGCCAGCTCACCACAATCAGGGAACCTCTTACAGGATACGCAGTATTTT,TRBJ2-3,-,TRBV18,-
CASSLVVGGGGDGYTF,TGTGCCAGCAGCTTAGTTGTAGGCGGGGGTGGAGATGGCTACACCTTC,TRBJ1-2,-,TRBV11-2,-
CAWKRLADTGELFF,TGTGCCTGGAAACGGCTAGCGGACACCGGGGAGCTGTTTTTT,TRBJ2-2,TRBD2,TRBV30,-
CASSILGGGTEAFF,TGTGCCAGTAGTATTCTGGGCGGTGGCACTGAAGCTTTCTTT,TRBJ1-1,-,TRBV19,-
CASSLEGGSGNTIYF,TGCGCCAGCAGCCTCGAAGGAGGTTCTGGAAACACCATATATTTT,TRBJ1-3,-,TRBV5-1,-
CASSQYYGYTF,TGTGCCAGCAGCCAGTACTATGGCTACACCTTC,TRBJ1-2,-,TRBV12-3/TRBV12-4,-
CASSLGSLGQAYEQYF,TGTGCCAGCAGCTTGGGAAGTTTGGGACAGGCGTACGAGCAGTACTTC,TRBJ2-7,TRBD1,TRBV5-4,once
CASSNSYSYNEQFF,TGTGCCAGCAGTAACAGTTACTCCTACAATGAGCAGTTCTTC,TRBJ2-1,-,TRBV6-5,-
CASSWQAPGTYEQYF,TGTGCCAGCAGTTGGCAGGCCCCGGGCACCTACGAGCAGTACTTC,TRBJ2-7,-,TRBV28,-
CASSLKIFSYNEQFF,TGTGCCAGCAGCTTGAAGATTTTCTCCTACAATGAGCAGTTCTTC,TRBJ2-1,-,TRBV7-8,-
CASSPIRGSSYEQYF,TGTGCCAGCAGTCCTATCAGGGGGAGCTCCTACGAGCAGTACTTC,TRBJ2-7,TRBD1,TRBV27,-
CASSQGTESYEQYF,TGCGCCAGCAGCCAAGGGACAGAATCATACGAGCAGTACTTC,TRBJ2-7,-,TRBV4-3,-
CASSQDPSGSSYNEQFF,TGCGCCAGCAGCCAAGATCCCTCGGGGAGCTCCTACAATGAGCAGTTCTTC,TRBJ2-1,-,TRBV4-3,-
CASSDRWGEQFF,TGCGCCAGCAGTGACCGGTGGGGTGAGCAGTTCTTC,TRBJ2-1,-,TRBV10-1,-
CASSLSHLNTEAFF,TGTGCCAGCAGTTTGAGTCACTTGAACACTGAAGCTTTCTTT,TRBJ1-1,-,TRBV6-2/TRBV6-3,-
CASSPDGRDEKLFF,TGTGCCAGCAGCCCCGACGGGCGAGATGAAAAACTGTTTTTT,TRBJ1-4,-,TRBV6-2/TRBV6-3,few
CASSLRLANTGELFF,TGTGCCAGCAGCTTAAGGCTAGCGAACACCGGGGAGCTGTTTTTT,TRBJ2-2,-,TRBV7-2,-
CASSYSWPDTNEKLFF,TGTGCCAGCAGTTACTCGTGGCCGGATACTAATGAAAAACTGTTTTTT,TRBJ1-4,-,TRBV6-6,-
CASSQQRATVGNTIYF,TGTGCCAGCAGCCAACAAAGAGCCACAGTAGGAAACACCATATATTTT,TRBJ1-3,-,TRBV21-1,-
CASSLQGGMNTEAFF,TGTGCCAGCAGCTTACAAGGGGGCATGAACACTGAAGCTTTCTTT,TRBJ1-1,TRBD1,TRBV9,-
CASTPPTGGAGTQYF,TGTGCCAGCACCCCTCCGACAGGGGGAGCCGGGACCCAGTACTTC,TRBJ2-5,TRBD1,TRBV28,-
CASSDHQGAPVDVLTF,TGTGCCAGCAGTGACCACCAGGGGGCCCCCGTCGACGTCCTGACTTTC,TRBJ2-6,TRBD1,TRBV2,-
CAISDSGRAMNTEAFF,TGTGCCATCAGTGATAGTGGACGAGCCATGAACACTGAAGCTTTCTTT,TRBJ1-1,-,TRBV10-3,-
CASSHPGDEQFF,TGTGCCAGCAGCCACCCGGGGGATGAGCAGTTCTTC,TRBJ2-1,-,TRBV7-2,once
CAISEGEYGYTF,TGTGCCATCAGTGAGGGGGAATATGGCTACACCTTC,TRBJ1-2,-,TRBV10-3,-
CASTYQVGSSYNEQFF,TGTGCCAGCACTTACCAGGTAGGGAGCTCCTACAATGAGCAGTTCTTC,TRBJ2-1,-,TRBV6-2/TRBV6-3,once
CACTTLAGGTGGNQPQHF,TGTGCCTGTACCACCCTGGCAGGGGGGACCGGGGGCAATCAGCCCCAGCATTTT,TRBJ1-5,TRBD1,TRBV30,-
CASSHGELGTDTQYF,TGCGCCAGCAGCCATGGAGAGTTGGGCACAGATACGCAGTATTTT,TRBJ2-3,-,TRBV4-3,-
CASSYMGPTLSEQYF,TGTGCCAGCAGTTACATGGGACCCACCCTGAGCGAGCAGTACTTC,TRBJ2-7,-,TRBV6-2/TRBV6-3,-
CASSTTGGIYGYTF,TGTGCCAGTAGTACCACAGGGGGCATCTATGGCTACACCTTC,TRBJ1-2,TRBD1,TRBV19,few
CASNTYRGELFF,TGTGCCAGCAACACTTATCGCGGGGAGCTGTTTTTT,TRBJ2-2,-,TRBV6-5,few
CASSDARRQGSGRYTF,TGTGCCAGCAGTGACGCCCGGCGGCAGGGGTCGGGACGCTACACCTTC,TRBJ1-2,-,TRBV2,-
CASSATPDSHEKLFF,TGTGCCAGCAGTGCTACACCGGACAGTCATGAAAAACTGTTTTTT,TRBJ1-4,-,TRBV9,-
CASSRSNYGYTF,TGTGCCAGCAGCCGTTCAAACTATGGCTACACCTTC,TRBJ1-2,-,TRBV11-2,-
CASSDGSGAYEQYF,TGCGCCAGCAGTGATGGTAGCGGCGCCTACGAGCAGTACTTC,TRBJ2-7,-,TRBV10-1,-
CASSRTGTSNQPQHF,TGTGCCAGCAGCCGCACAGGAACGAGCAATCAGCCCCAGCATTTT,TRBJ1-5,-,TRBV9,-
CASSLPTGTGSGYTF,TGCGCCAGCAGCTTACCGACCGGGACAGGGAGTGGCTACACCTTC,TRBJ1-2,TRBD1,TRBV5-1,-
CASSLEAQGEKLFF,TGTGCCAGCAGCTTAGAGGCGCAGGGGGAAAAACTGTTTTTT,TRBJ1-4,-,TRBV7-2,-
CAWSVLGERPQHF,TGTGCCTGGAGTGTACTAGGGGAGCGGCCCCAGCATTTT,TRBJ1-5,-,TRBV30,once
CASSLYGSGLANYGYTF,TGTGCCAGCAGTTTATACGGGTCAGGTTTGGCTAACTATGGCTACACCTTC,TRBJ1-2,-,TRBV27,-
CATSDAQYTGEPGNTIYF,TGTGCCACCAGTGACGCGCAATATACAGGGGAACCTGGAAACACCATATATTTT,TRBJ1-3,TRBD1,TRBV24-1,-
CASKMGRVAVDTEAFF,TGCGCCAGCAAGATGGGGCGGGTCGCGGTGGACACTGAAGCTTTCTTT,TRBJ1-1,-,TRBV5-1,-
CSVGSGVSNQPQHF,TGCAGCGTTGGTTCCGGGGTTAGCAATCAGCCCCAGCATTTT,TRBJ1-5,-,TRBV29-1,-
CASSLEGWTETFF,TGCGCCAGCAGCTTGGAGGGTTGGACTGAAACTTTCTTT,TRBJ1-1,-,TRBV5-1,-
CASSEIVGGPSETQYF,TGTGCCAGCAGTGAAATAGTAGGGGGCCCCTCAGAGACCCAGTACTTC,TRBJ2-5,TRBD1,TRBV6-1,once
CASSRTGYLYGYTF,TGTGCCAGCAGCAGGACGGGTTACCTCTATGGCTACACCTTC,TRBJ1-2,-,TRBV28,-
CASSIQERAEAFF,TGTGCCAGTAGTATCCAGGAAAGGGCTGAAGCTTTCTTT,TRBJ1-1,-,TRBV19,-
CASSQDLVSSYNSPLHF,TGCGCCAGCAGCCAAGATCTCGTAAGCTCCTATAATTCACCCCTCCACTTT,TRBJ1-6,-,TRBV4-3,-
CASSPFTGGTEAFF,TGTGCCAGTAGTCCATTTACAGGGGGCACTGAAGCTTTCTTT,TRBJ1-1,TRBD1,TRBV19,few
CASSPWNSGNTIYF,TGTGCCAGCAGCCCCTGGAACTCTGGAAACACCATATATTTT,TRBJ1-3,-,TRBV5-4,-
CASSVEREHTDTQYF,TGTGCCAGCAGCGTAGAACGGGAGCACACAGATACGCAGTATTTT,TRBJ2-3,-,TRBV9,-
CASSRDNSGANVLTF,TGTGCCAGCAGCCGGGATAACTCTGGGGCCAACGTCCTGACTTTC,TRBJ2-6,-,TRBV3-1/TRBV3-2,-